This record looks at one TCR beta chain sequence and its context. Which antigen it targets is not known. No much larger clone is present one base from it, and per-base qualities are unavailable. This sample was included in a study of post-analysis software for immune sequencing data (dated by TCRdb to the mid-2010s). In terms of the full investigation: The recorded disease courses included relapsing-remitting, secondary progressive and progressive-relapsing multiple sclerosis, and some patients had no subtype annotation. A subset of samples was prepared in parallel using single-end sample barcoding, then pooled and co-amplified after Illumina adapter ligation. The patient repertoires were set against eleven to twelve previously published healthy control repertoires from donors whose ages ranged from roughly 6 to 27 years. The paper's findings and limits, for the study overall: Significantly higher frequencies in patients than in controls were found for roughly 5 TRBV segments, including TRBV5-6, TRBV5-1 and TRBV20-1. The multiple sclerosis patient group was slightly younger than the control group. Direct clustering with F measure revealed strong co-clustering of samples prepared in the same batch, which led to a batch-effect correction. Significantly lower normalized Chao1 diversity was found in multiple sclerosis patients than in controls, suggesting substantial peripheral T-cell clonal expansion.

CDR3 length: 19 amino acids, cysteine to phenylalanine. The read is trimmed to its CDR3 DNA, 57 bases read in frame from base 1. CDR1 and CDR2 (SGHRS, YFSETQ) derive from the germline V gene. V was cut back by 0 bases and J by 1 base, leaving a gap of 22 bases between them. The library was obtained by PCR. These reads were obtained on an Illumina HiSeq 2500. To reduce PCR and sequencing biases, unique molecular identifiers were built into the TCR beta cDNA libraries. Every 1 to 10 million input T cells yielded some 500,000 cDNA molecules, meaning each molecule approximated one T cell. Patient libraries were prepared and sequenced with the same protocol used for the earlier healthy control dataset. Within a given batch, samples were prepared together, multiplexed and sequenced on the same HiSeq lane. Per the source publication's procedure: MIGEC handled the raw barcoded reads, throwing out single-read molecular identifier groups before consensus assembly and CDR3 extraction. Clonotype tables were post-analysed with VDJtools, normalizing diversity by down-sampling all datasets to the smallest sample size. In repertoire overlap clustering, CDR3 amino acid sequences, but not nucleotide sequences, were matched to correct batch-related cross-sample contamination. TCRdb trimmed the raw reads at Q25, called clones with MiXCR and kept productive beta chains. Rows merge per CDR3 protein into single entries with the most common DNA and genes. The V and J calls and clone size are TCRdb's, not the authors'. The sample table holds approximately 660,000 distinct CDR3 sequences, of which approximately 60% were seen once. About 11% of the sample lies in the top ten.

To demonstrate the VDJtools post-analysis software, TCR beta repertoires were profiled from the peripheral blood of roughly 12 young patients with multiple sclerosis. The multiple sclerosis patients were children and adolescents ranging in age from roughly 6 to 15 years. The rearrangement joined TRBV5-1 to TRBJ2-5; the D gene cannot be named for sure. This clonotype was sampled from a girl aged 2-10 years with multiple sclerosis. Sequenced material: blood. The CDR3 reads CASSLDEVGFPGFQETQYF. The sequenced DNA: TGCGCCAGCAGCTTGGATGAGGTGGGGTTTCCTGGTTTCCAAGAGACCCAGTACTTC.